What follows are 23 T cell receptor beta chains derived from one specimen sequenced in a study of cytotoxic CD8 clonotypes in ibrutinib-treated CLL. Here immunoSEQ multiplex PCR was the method, and the copy in TCRdb shows in-frame clones only, minus some. The sample lists just over 200,000 clones, roughly 73% occurring once. The source was PBMCs, collected after 12 months of ibrutinib treatment. These receptor sequences come from a human donor with chronic lymphocytic leukemia.

The CDR3 loop reads CASSLGPQGPGYTF. CDR3 bases: TGTGCCAGCAGCTTAGGCCCCCAGGGCCCAGGATACACCTTC. The gene calls are TRBV11-1 and TRBJ1-2; a possible D gene is TRBD1 (5 bases). From germline, CDR1 is SGHAT and CDR2 FQDESV (reference sequence). The V end was cut by 1 base, the J end by 11 bases, with 17 bases between. This CDR3 spans 14 amino acids. Together with reference TRBV11-1 and TRBJ1-2, the CDR3 gives the full variable domain: EAEVAQSPRYKITEKSQAVAFWCDPISGHATLYWYRQILGQGPELLVQFQDESVVDDSQLPKDRFSAERLKGVDSTLKIQPAELGDSAMYLCASSLGPQGPGYTFGSGTRLTVV.

This clone was picked up a small number of times. The chain uses TRBV5-6 and TRBJ2-1, with D perhaps matching TRBD2 (6 bases). The germline V and J ends were trimmed by 3 bases and 6 bases, with 10 bases remaining between them. Germline V CDR1 and CDR2: SGHDT, YYEEEE. The length of the CDR3 is 13 residues. For the CDR3, the DNA is TGTGCCAGCAGCTGGCCCGGGGGCAATGAGCAGTTCTTC. It codes for CASSWPGGNEQFF.

V gene TRBV7-2 combines with J gene TRBJ2-7, with a tentative D call TRBD2 (5 bases). CDR1 and CDR2 from the germline V gene are SGHTA and FQGNSA. The ends were cut back, 5 bases at V and 3 bases at J, with 14 bases in the middle. The CDR3 spans 14 residues. The CDR3: CASSPRYDYYEQYF. For the CDR3, the DNA is TGTGCCAGCAGCCCACGTTACGACTACTACGAGCAGTACTTC.

The genes are TRBV27 and TRBJ2-3, with TRBD1 identical over 9 bases. This CDR3 has 15 amino acids. The ends lost 3 bases at V and 6 bases at J; junction bases unmatched: 7. CDR1 and CDR2 (germline): MNHEY, SMNVEV (reference sequence). CDR3 nucleotide sequence: TGTGCCAGCAGTTTTAGTGGACAGGGGCGGGATACGCAGTATTTT. Protein: CASSFSGQGRDTQYF.

The V and J genes are TRBV28 and TRBJ1-1; weak D call: TRBD1 (6 bases). This CDR3 has 15 amino acids. Trimming shortened V by 2 bases and J by 2 bases, and 12 bases separated the two germline ends. Germline CDR1 reads MDHEN; CDR2 reads SYDVKM. CDR3 nucleotides: TGTGCCAGCAGTTTAGCAGGGGCGCAAAACACTGAAGCTTTCTTT. Translation gives CASSLAGAQNTEAFF.

For the CDR3, the DNA is TGTGCCAGCAGCCGTCGCAGGGGGACTAGCGGGAGCATTGAGCAGTTCTTC. Its protein product is CASSRRRGTSGSIEQFF. The V and J genes are TRBV7-9 and TRBJ2-1; 14 bases match TRBD2. The CDR3 length is 17 residues. Germline V lookup: CDR1 SEHNR, CDR2 FQNEAQ (reference sequence). V was pared by 5 bases and J by 9 bases, with 12 bases of the junction left unmatched.

The V and J genes are TRBV2 and TRBJ1-5, with a weak D call TRBD1 (5 bases). This CDR3 has 15 amino acids. V was clipped by 6 bases and J by 7 bases, with 19 bases between them. The germline gives CDR1 SNHLY, CDR2 FYNNEI. The CDR3, as DNA: TGTGCCAGCAGGCGGGACCCAGAGGGAGGGCAGCCCCAGCATTTT. Its translation: CASRRDPEGGQPQHF. The complete variable domain, with remaining parts taken from reference TRBV2 and TRBJ1-5, reads EPEVTQTPSHQVTQMGQEVILRCVPISNHLYFYWYRQILGQKVEFLVSFYNNEISEKSEIFDDQFSVERPDGSNFTLKIRSTKLEDSAMYFCASRRDPEGGQPQHFGDGTRLSIL.

The genes are TRBV6-1 and TRBJ1-3; D perhaps matches TRBD1 (6 bases). The CDR3 extends over 14 amino acids. The germline V gene encodes CDR1 MNHNS and CDR2 SASEGT. The V end was cut by 6 bases, the J end by 0 bases, with 9 bases between. CDR3 nucleotides: TGTGCCAGCAGGCCGGGGGCCTCTGGAAACACCATATATTTT. Protein sequence: CASRPGASGNTIYF.

The chain employs TRBV11-2 and TRBJ2-7; tentative D call: TRBD1 (5 bases). Germline assignment: CDR1 SGHAT and CDR2 FQNNGV. This CDR3 has 16 amino acids. Trimming shortened V by 2 bases and J by 2 bases, and 16 bases separated the two germline ends. The CDR3, as DNA: TGTGCCAGCAGCTTAAAAATGCCAGGGCTTACCTACGAGCAGTACTTC. It specifies CASSLKMPGLTYEQYF.

The chain is built from TRBV27 and TRBJ1-2, with 7 bases aligning to TRBD1. This CDR3 region has 13 residues. V trimming: 4 bases; J trimming: 8 bases; junction bases outside the gene matches: 7. The germline V gene has CDR1 MNHEY and CDR2 SMNVEV (reference sequence). The CDR3 bases are TGTGCCAGCAGTTCACAGGGGAGTTACGGCTACACCTTC. Its protein is CASSSQGSYGYTF.

This clone has only a few counts. The chain joins TRBV7-9 to TRBJ1-1, with D tentatively TRBD1 (6 bases). Per the germline V gene, CDR1 is SEHNR and CDR2 is FQNEAQ (reference sequence). With 5 bases removed from V and 1 base from J, the gap between germline ends came to 14 bases. The CDR3 extends over 15 amino acids. The CDR3 coding sequence is TGTGCCAGCAGCCATTCTCGGGGGGCGAACACTGAAGCTTTCTTT. This gives the protein CASSHSRGANTEAFF.

This clone was picked up one time. V gene TRBV7-8 combines with J gene TRBJ2-1; D might be TRBD2 (7 bases). V shed 4 bases and J shed 5 bases, with 12 bases lying between them. CDR1 is SGHVS, CDR2 FQNEAQ, per germline. The CDR3 is made up of 14 amino acids. CDR3 nucleotides: TGTGCCAGCAGCTCCCGGGGGGCCGACAATGAGCAGTTCTTC. Translating it yields CASSSRGADNEQFF.

CDR3 in DNA: TGTGCCAGCAGTTTGCAGATGAGGGTTGGTCAGCCCCAGCATTTT. Its protein is CASSLQMRVGQPQHF. This chain uses TRBV28 with TRBJ1-5; D ambiguous. The germline gives CDR1 MDHEN, CDR2 SYDVKM. V lost 3 bases to trimming and J lost 6 bases, with 15 bases between them. The CDR3 runs to 15 residues.

The chain has TRBV6-4 and TRBJ2-5; D is undetermined. This CDR3 contains 12 residues. V lost 6 bases and J 13 bases, leaving 18 bases between the germline ends. Germline-derived CDR1 and CDR2 are MRHNA and SNTAGT. The DNA of the CDR3 is TGTGCCAGCAGAGTTTCCAGCCCAGCTTGGTACTTC. Translation gives CASRVSSPAWYF.

This clone was recorded once. This chain links TRBV5-1 with TRBJ2-7; D possibly corresponds to TRBD2 (5 bases). Germline V gene data show CDR1 as SGHRS and CDR2 as YFSETQ. V was clipped by 4 bases and J by 2 bases, with 13 bases between them. The CDR3 runs 14 residues. The CDR3 reads CASSLGNPPYEQYF. As DNA, the CDR3 is TGCGCCAGCAGCCTCGGGAACCCCCCCTACGAGCAGTACTTC.

CDR3 nucleotides: TGTGCCAGCAGCGGCGCCGAAGGCCAGCCCCAGCATTTT. The encoded protein is CASSGAEGQPQHF. The chain is built from TRBV7-8 and TRBJ1-5; no clear D. Germline V gene data show CDR1 as SGHVS and CDR2 as FQNEAQ. Deletions cut 5 bases from V and 7 bases from J, with 12 bases between. The CDR3 is 13 amino acids.

The J gene is TRBJ1-3, the V gene TRBV6-1; TRBD1 agrees at 9 bases. There are 14 residues in the CDR3. Trimming removed 6 bases from V and 2 bases from J; junction bases left unmatched: 2. Per germline, CDR1 MNHNS and CDR2 SASEGT. The CDR3 region has the DNA TGTGCCAGCAGAACAGGGGGCACTGGAAACACCATATATTTT. This encodes CASRTGGTGNTIYF.

The chain employs TRBV18 and TRBJ2-2; tentative D call: TRBD2 (6 bases). This CDR3 has 15 residues. V lost 2 bases and J 6 bases, leaving 13 bases between the germline ends. Germline loops: CDR1 KGHSH, CDR2 LQKENI. The CDR3 loop reads CASSPSSGVPGELFF. The CDR3 nucleotides are TGTGCCAGCTCACCATCGTCGGGAGTTCCCGGGGAGCTGTTTTTT.

The J gene is TRBJ1-5, the V gene TRBV11-2; tentatively, D is TRBD1 (6 bases). The CDR3 is made up of 14 amino acids. Trimming removed 5 bases at V and 3 bases at J, with 11 bases between. The germline CDR1 and CDR2 sequences are SGHAT and FQNNGV. CDR3 amino acids: CASSLGQFNQPQHF. CDR3 DNA: TGTGCCAGCAGCCTCGGACAGTTCAATCAGCCCCAGCATTTT. Filled out from reference TRBV11-2 and TRBJ1-5, the complete variable domain reads EAGVAQSPRYKIIEKRQSVAFWCNPISGHATLYWYQQILGQGPKLLIQFQNNGVVDDSQLPKDRFSAERLKGVDSTLKIQPAKLEDSAVYLCASSLGQFNQPQHFGDGTRLSIL.

The chain carries TRBV6-5 and TRBJ2-7; the match to TRBD2 covers 11 bases. The CDR3 covers 16 residues. Trimming removed 2 bases from V and 4 bases from J; junction bases left unmatched: 7. Germline CDR1 is MNHEY and CDR2 is SVGAGI. CDR3 in DNA: TGTGCCAGCAGTTACGTCCTAGCGGGGGGTCGGTACGAGCAGTACTTC. Residues: CASSYVLAGGRYEQYF.

The chain links TRBV7-6 to TRBJ2-3; TRBD2 matches at 15 bases. The CDR3 is 20 residues long. V shed 1 base and J 2 bases; nucleotides not matched to a gene: 10. The germline gives CDR1 SGHVS, CDR2 FNYEAQ. The CDR3 protein is CASSLGRAGTSGRNTDTQYF. In DNA form, the CDR3 reads TGTGCCAGCAGCTTAGGGCGGGCTGGGACTAGCGGGAGGAACACAGATACGCAGTATTTT.

The sample holds one count of this clone. The chain is built from TRBV7-2 and TRBJ1-2; maybe TRBD1 (5 bases). Trimming removed 4 bases from V and 4 bases from J, with 13 bases in between. CDR3 length: 14 residues. CDR1 and CDR2 from the germline V gene are SGHTA and FQGNSA. DNA of the CDR3: TGTGCCAGCAGCTCCACAAGGGACGCCTATGGCTACACCTTC. It translates to CASSSTRDAYGYTF.

The chain combines TRBV10-3 with TRBJ2-3; the D gene is possibly TRBD2 (5 bases). Germline lookup yields CDR1 ENHRY and CDR2 SYGVKD. Trimming shortened V by 10 bases and J by 3 bases, and 20 bases separated the two germline ends. The CDR3 consists of 15 residues. The CDR3 region has the DNA TGTGCCACCGGGATTCAGAGGGCGAGTACAGATACGCAGTATTTT. Protein: CATGIQRASTDTQYF.